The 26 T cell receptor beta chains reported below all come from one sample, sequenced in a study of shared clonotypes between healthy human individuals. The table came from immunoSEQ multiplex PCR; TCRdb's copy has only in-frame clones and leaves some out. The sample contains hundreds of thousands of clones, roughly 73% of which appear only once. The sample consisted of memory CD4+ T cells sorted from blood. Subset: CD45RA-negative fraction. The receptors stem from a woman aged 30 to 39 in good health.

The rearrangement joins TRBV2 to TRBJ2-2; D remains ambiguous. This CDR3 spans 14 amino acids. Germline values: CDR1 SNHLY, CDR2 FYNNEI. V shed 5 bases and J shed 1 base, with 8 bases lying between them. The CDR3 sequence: CASSLKGNTGELFF. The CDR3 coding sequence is TGTGCCAGCAGTTTGAAGGGGAACACCGGGGAGCTGTTTTTT.

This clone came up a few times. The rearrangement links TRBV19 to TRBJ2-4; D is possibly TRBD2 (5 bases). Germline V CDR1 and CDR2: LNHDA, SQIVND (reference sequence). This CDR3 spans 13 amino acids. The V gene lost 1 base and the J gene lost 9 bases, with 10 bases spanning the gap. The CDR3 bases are TGTGCCAGTAGTATAGCCGGCGAGGGCATTCAGTACTTC. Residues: CASSIAGEGIQYF. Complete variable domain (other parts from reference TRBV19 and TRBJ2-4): DGGITQSPKYLFRKEGQNVTLSCEQNLNHDAMYWYRQDPGQGLRLIYYSQIVNDFQKGDIAEGYSVSREKKESFPLTVTSAQKNPTAFYLCASSIAGEGIQYFGAGTRLSVL.

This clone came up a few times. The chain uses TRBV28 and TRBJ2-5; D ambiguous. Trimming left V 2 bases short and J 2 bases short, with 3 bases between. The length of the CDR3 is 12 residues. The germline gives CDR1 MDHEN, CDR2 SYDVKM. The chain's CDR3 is CASSLQQETQYF. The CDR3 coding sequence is TGTGCCAGCAGTTTACAACAAGAGACCCAGTACTTC. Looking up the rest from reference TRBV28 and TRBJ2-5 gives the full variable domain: DVKVTQSSRYLVKRTGEKVFLECVQDMDHENMFWYRQDPGLGLRLIYFSYDVKMKEKGDIPEGYSVSREKKERFSLILESASTNQTSMYLCASSLQQETQYFGPGTRLLVL.

The CDR3 region has the DNA TGTGCCAGCAGCCAAGGACTTAACAATGAGCAGTTCTTC. Its protein is CASSQGLNNEQFF. V is TRBV7-8 and J is TRBJ2-1; weak D call: TRBD2 (5 bases). CDR1 and CDR2 from the germline V gene are SGHVS and FQNEAQ. This CDR3 is built from 13 residues. V dropped 5 bases and J dropped 5 bases, with 10 bases sitting between them. The full variable domain, its missing parts supplied by reference TRBV7-8 and TRBJ2-1, is GAGVSQSPRYKVAKRGQDVALRCDPISGHVSLFWYQQALGQGPEFLTYFQNEAQLDKSGLPSDRFFAERPEGSVSTLKIQRTQQEDSAVYLCASSQGLNNEQFFGPGTRLTVL.

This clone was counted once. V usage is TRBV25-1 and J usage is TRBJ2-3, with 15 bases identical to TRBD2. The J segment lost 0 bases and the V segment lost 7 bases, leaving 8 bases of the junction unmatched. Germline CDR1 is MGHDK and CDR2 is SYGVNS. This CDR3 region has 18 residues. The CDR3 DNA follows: TGTGCCAGCACCCCCGGGACTAGCGGGGGGCCCAGCACAGATACGCAGTATTTT. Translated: CASTPGTSGGPSTDTQYF.

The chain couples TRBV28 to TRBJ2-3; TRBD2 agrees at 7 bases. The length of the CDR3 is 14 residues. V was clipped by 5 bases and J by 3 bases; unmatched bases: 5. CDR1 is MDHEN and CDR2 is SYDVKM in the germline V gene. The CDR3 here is CASSPAGETDTQYF. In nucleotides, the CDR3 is TGTGCCAGCAGTCCCGCGGGGGAGACAGATACGCAGTATTTT.

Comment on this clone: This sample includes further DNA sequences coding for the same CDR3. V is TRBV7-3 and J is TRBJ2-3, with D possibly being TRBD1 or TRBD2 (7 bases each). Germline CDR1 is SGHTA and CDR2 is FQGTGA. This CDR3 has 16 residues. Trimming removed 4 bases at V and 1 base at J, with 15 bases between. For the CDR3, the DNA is TGTGCCAGCAGCTACAGGGGCGGGAGCGGCACAGATACGCAGTATTTT. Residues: CASSYRGGSGTDTQYF.

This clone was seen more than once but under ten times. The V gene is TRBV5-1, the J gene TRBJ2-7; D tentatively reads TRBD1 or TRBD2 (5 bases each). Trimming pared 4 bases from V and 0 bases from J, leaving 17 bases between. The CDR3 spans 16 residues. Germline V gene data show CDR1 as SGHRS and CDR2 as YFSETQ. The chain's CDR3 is CASSGGPGTTSYEQYF. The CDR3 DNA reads TGCGCCAGCAGCGGAGGACCCGGGACCACCTCCTACGAGCAGTACTTC.

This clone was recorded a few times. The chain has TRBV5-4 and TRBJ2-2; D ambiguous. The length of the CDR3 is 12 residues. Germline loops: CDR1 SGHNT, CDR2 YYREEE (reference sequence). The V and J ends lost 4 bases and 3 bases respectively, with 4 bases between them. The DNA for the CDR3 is TGTGCCAGCAGCGTGGACACCGGGGAGCTGTTTTTT. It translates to CASSVDTGELFF.

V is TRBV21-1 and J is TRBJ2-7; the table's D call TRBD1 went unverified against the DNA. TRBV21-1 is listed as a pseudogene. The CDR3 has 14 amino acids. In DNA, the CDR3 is TGTGCCAGCAGCAAAGGGACAGGGTGCTACGAGCAGTACTTC. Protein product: CASSKGTGCYEQYF.

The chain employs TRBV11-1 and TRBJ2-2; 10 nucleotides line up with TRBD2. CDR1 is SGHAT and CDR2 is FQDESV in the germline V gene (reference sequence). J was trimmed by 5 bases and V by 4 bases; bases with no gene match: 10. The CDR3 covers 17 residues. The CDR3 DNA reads TGTGCCAGCAGCTCCCCTCTAGCGGGAGCGAGGACCGGGGAGCTGTTTTTT. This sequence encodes CASSSPLAGARTGELFF.

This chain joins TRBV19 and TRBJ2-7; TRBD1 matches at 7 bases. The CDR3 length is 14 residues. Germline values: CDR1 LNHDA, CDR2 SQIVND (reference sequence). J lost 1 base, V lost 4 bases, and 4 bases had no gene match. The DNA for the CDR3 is TGTGCCAGTAGTACGACAGGGCGGTCCTACGAGCAGTACTTC. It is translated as CASSTTGRSYEQYF.

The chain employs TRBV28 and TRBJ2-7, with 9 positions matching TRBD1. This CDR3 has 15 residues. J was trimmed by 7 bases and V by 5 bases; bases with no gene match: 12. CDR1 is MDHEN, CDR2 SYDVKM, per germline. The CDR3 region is CASSPHGTGTGEQYF. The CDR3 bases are TGTGCCAGCAGTCCCCACGGGACAGGGACGGGAGAGCAGTACTTC. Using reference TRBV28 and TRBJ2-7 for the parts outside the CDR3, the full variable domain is DVKVTQSSRYLVKRTGEKVFLECVQDMDHENMFWYRQDPGLGLRLIYFSYDVKMKEKGDIPEGYSVSREKKERFSLILESASTNQTSMYLCASSPHGTGTGEQYFGPGTRLTVT.

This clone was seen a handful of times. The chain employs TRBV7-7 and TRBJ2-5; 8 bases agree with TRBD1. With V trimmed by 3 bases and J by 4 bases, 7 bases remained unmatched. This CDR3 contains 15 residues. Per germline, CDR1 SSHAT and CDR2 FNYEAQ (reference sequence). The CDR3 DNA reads TGTGCCAGCAGCTTGCGACAGGGGATGGGAGAGACCCAGTACTTC. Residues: CASSLRQGMGETQYF.

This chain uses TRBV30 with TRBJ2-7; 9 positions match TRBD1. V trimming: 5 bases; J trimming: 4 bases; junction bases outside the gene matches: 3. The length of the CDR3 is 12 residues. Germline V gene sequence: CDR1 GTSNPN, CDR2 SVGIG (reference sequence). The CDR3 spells CAWGTGRYEQYF. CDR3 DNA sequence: TGTGCCTGGGGGACAGGGAGATACGAGCAGTACTTC. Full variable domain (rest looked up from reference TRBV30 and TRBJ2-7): SQTIHQWPATLVQPVGSPLSLECTVEGTSNPNLYWYRQAAGRGLQLLFYSVGIGQISSEVPQNLSASRPQDRQFILSSKKLLLSDSGFYLCAWGTGRYEQYFGPGTRLTVT.

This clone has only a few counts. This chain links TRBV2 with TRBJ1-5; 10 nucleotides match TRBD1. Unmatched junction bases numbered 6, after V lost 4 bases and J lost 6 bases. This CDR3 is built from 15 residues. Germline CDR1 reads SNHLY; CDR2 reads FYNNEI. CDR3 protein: CASSVGQGVTQPQHF. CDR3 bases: TGTGCCAGCAGTGTAGGACAGGGGGTTACTCAGCCCCAGCATTTT. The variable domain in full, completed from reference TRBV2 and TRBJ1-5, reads EPEVTQTPSHQVTQMGQEVILRCVPISNHLYFYWYRQILGQKVEFLVSFYNNEISEKSEIFDDQFSVERPDGSNFTLKIRSTKLEDSAMYFCASSVGQGVTQPQHFGDGTRLSIL.

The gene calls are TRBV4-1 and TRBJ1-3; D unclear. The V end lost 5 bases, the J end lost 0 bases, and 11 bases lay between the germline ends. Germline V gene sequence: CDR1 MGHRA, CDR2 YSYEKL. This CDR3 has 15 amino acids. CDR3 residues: CASSTDRASGNTIYF. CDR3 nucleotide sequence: TGCGCCAGCAGCACGGACCGAGCCTCTGGAAACACCATATATTTT.

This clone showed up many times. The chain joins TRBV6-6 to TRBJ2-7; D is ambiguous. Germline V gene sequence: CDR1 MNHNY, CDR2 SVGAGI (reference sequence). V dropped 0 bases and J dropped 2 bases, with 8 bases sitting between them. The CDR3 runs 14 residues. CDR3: CASSYSDGPYEQYF. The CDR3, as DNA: TGTGCCAGCAGTTACTCGGACGGGCCCTACGAGCAGTACTTC.

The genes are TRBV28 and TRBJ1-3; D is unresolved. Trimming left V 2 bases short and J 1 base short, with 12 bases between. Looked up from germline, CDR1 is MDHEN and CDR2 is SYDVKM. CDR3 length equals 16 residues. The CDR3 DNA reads TGTGCCAGCAGTTTAGGACCACCGGGGTCTGGAAACACCATATATTTT. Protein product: CASSLGPPGSGNTIYF.

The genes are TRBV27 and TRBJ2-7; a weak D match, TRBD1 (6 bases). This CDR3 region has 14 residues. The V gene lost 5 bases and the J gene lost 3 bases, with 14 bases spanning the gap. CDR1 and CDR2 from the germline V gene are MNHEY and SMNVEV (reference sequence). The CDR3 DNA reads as TGTGCCAGCAGTACGGACAGAGTTAACTACGAGCAGTACTTC. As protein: CASSTDRVNYEQYF.

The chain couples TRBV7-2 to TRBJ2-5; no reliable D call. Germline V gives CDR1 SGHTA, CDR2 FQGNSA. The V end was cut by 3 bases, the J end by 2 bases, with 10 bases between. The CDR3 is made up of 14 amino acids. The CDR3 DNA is TGTGCCAGCAGCTTGAGTTTTGGGCAAGAGACCCAGTACTTC. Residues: CASSLSFGQETQYF.

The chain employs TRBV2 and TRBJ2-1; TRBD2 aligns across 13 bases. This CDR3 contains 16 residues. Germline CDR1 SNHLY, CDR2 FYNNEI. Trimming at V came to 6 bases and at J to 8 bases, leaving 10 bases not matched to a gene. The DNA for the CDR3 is TGTGCCAGCAGGCCCCGGACTAGCGGGAGAGCGGATGAGCAGTTCTTC. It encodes CASRPRTSGRADEQFF. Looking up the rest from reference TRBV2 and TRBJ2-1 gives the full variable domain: EPEVTQTPSHQVTQMGQEVILRCVPISNHLYFYWYRQILGQKVEFLVSFYNNEISEKSEIFDDQFSVERPDGSNFTLKIRSTKLEDSAMYFCASRPRTSGRADEQFFGPGTRLTVL.

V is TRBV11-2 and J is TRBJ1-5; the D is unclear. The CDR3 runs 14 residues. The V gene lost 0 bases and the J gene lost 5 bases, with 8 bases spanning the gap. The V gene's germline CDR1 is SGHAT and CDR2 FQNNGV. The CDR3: CASSLELEDQPQHF. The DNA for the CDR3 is TGTGCCAGCAGCTTAGAGTTAGAAGATCAGCCCCAGCATTTT.

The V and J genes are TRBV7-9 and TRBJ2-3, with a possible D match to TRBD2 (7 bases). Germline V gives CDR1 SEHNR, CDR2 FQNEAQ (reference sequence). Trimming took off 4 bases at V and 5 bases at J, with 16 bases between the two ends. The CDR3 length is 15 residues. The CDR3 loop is CASSSWAGAQDTQYF. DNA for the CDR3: TGTGCCAGCAGCTCTTGGGCGGGGGCACAAGATACGCAGTATTTT.

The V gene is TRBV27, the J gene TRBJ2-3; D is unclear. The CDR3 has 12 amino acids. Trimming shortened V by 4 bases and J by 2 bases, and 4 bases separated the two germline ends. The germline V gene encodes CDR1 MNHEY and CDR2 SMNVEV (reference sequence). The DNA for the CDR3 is TGTGCCAGCAGTTCCACCACAGATACGCAGTATTTT. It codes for CASSSTTDTQYF.

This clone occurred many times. CDR3 DNA: TGTGCCAGCAGCTTAGCGCCCGGGGCAGTCTCCTACGAGCAGTACTTC. Encoded protein: CASSLAPGAVSYEQYF. This sequence joins TRBV11-1 and TRBJ2-7; TRBD1 or TRBD2 may be the D gene (5 bases each). This CDR3 has 16 residues. Trimming pared 0 bases from V and 0 bases from J, leaving 12 bases between. Per the germline V gene, CDR1 is SGHAT and CDR2 is FQDESV (reference sequence). The full variable domain, in which reference TRBV11-1 and TRBJ2-7 provide the parts outside the CDR3, is EAEVAQSPRYKITEKSQAVAFWCDPISGHATLYWYRQILGQGPELLVQFQDESVVDDSQLPKDRFSAERLKGVDSTLKIQPAELGDSAMYLCASSLAPGAVSYEQYFGPGTRLTVT.